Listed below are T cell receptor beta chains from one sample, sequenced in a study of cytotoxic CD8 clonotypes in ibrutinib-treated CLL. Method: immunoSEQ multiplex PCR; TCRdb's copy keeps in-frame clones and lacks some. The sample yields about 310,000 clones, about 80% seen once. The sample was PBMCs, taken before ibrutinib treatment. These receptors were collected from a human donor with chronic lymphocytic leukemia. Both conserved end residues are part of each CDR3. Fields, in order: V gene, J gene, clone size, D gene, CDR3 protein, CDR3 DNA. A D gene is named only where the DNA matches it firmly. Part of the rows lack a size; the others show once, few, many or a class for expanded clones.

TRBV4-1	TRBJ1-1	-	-	CASSQVSGIEAFF	TGCGCCAGCAGCCAAGTTTCAGGGATTGAAGCTTTCTTT
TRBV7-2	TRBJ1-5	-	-	CASSLDDRRSNQPQHF	TGTGCCAGCAGCTTAGATGACAGGAGAAGCAATCAGCCCCAGCATTTT
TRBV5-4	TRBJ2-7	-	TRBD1	CASSLNPSGQGVSYEQYF	TGTGCCAGCAGCTTAAATCCATCGGGACAGGGGGTATCCTACGAGCAGTACTTC
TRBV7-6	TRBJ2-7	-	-	CASSGPGNYEQYF	TGTGCCAGCAGCGGGCCGGGAAACTACGAGCAGTACTTC
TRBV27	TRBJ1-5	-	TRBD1	CASSLSTGGNSNQPQHF	TGTGCCAGCAGTTTATCTACAGGGGGCAATAGCAATCAGCCCCAGCATTTT
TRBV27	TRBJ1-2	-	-	CASRSDTTNYGYTF	TGTGCCAGCAGATCGGACACCACTAACTATGGCTACACCTTC
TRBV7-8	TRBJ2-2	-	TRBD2	CASSLARREAGELFF	TGTGCCAGCAGCTTAGCGAGGCGGGAGGCCGGGGAGCTGTTTTTT
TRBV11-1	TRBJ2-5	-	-	CASSLAGKTQYF	TGTGCCAGCAGCTTAGCAGGGAAGACCCAGTACTTC
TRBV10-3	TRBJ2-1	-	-	CAISEREDEQFF	TGTGCCATCAGTGAGAGGGAGGATGAGCAGTTCTTC
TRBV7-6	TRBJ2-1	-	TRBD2	CASSLGTSGNYEQFF	TGTGCCAGCAGCTTAGGGACTAGCGGGAACTATGAGCAGTTCTTC
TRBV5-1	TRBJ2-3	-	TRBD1	CASSTSPGTGVTQYF	TGCGCCAGCAGCACAAGTCCCGGGACAGGGGTAACGCAGTATTTT
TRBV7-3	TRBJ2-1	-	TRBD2	CASSPSSGRARNEQFF	TGTGCCAGCAGCCCCTCTAGCGGGAGGGCCAGGAATGAGCAGTTCTTC
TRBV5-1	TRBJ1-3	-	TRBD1	CASSEGQGVGNTIYF	TGCGCCAGCAGCGAGGGACAGGGTGTTGGAAACACCATATATTTT
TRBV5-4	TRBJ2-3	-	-	CASSSGLASSTDTQYF	TGTGCCAGCAGCTCTGGGCTAGCGTCTAGCACAGATACGCAGTATTTT
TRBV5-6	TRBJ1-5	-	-	CASSLGPAGQPQHF	TGTGCCAGCAGCTTGGGCCCCGCGGGGCAGCCCCAGCATTTT
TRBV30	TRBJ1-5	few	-	CAWSGQGPHPQHF	TGTGCCTGGAGTGGTCAGGGACCTCATCCCCAGCATTTT
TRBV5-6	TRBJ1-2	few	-	CASSKDANYGYTF	TGTGCCAGCAGCAAGGATGCCAACTATGGCTACACCTTC
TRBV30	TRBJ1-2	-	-	CAWTPHNYGYTF	TGTGCCTGGACCCCCCATAACTATGGCTACACCTTC
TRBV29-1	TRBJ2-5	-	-	CSVVGTHETQYF	TGCAGCGTTGTTGGGACTCACGAGACCCAGTACTTC
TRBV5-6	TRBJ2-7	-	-	CASSFGLTGLSYEQYF	TGTGCCAGCAGCTTTGGTTTAACAGGCCTCTCCTACGAGCAGTACTTC
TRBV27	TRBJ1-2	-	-	CASSLGGGTYGYTF	TGTGCCAGCAGTTTAGGAGGGGGGACCTATGGCTACACCTTC
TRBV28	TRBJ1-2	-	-	CASRGTTWENYGYTF	TGTGCCAGCAGAGGGACGACTTGGGAGAACTATGGCTACACCTTC
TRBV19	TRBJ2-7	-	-	CASSRYEQYF	TGTGCCAGTAGTCGGTACGAGCAGTACTTC
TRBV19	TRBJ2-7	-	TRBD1	CASSWTGPTYEQYF	TGTGCCAGTAGCTGGACAGGGCCAACCTACGAGCAGTACTTC
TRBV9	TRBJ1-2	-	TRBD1	CASSVRGTEVDYGYTF	TGTGCCAGCAGCGTGAGAGGGACAGAGGTCGACTATGGCTACACCTTC